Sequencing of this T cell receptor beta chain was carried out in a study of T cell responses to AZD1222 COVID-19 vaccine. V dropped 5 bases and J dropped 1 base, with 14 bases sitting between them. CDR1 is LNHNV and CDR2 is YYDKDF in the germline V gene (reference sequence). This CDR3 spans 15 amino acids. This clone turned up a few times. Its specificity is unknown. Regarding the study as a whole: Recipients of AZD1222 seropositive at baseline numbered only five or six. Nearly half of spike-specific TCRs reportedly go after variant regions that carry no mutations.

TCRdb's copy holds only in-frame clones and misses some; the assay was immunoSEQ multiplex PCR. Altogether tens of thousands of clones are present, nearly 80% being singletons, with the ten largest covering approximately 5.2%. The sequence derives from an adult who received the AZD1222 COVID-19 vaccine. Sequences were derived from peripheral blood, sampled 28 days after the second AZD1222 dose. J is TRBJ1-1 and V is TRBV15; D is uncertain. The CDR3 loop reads CATSGQGLGNTEAFF. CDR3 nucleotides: TGTGCCACCAGCGGTCAAGGACTGGGGAACACTGAAGCTTTCTTT.